This TCR beta chain was sequenced in a study of PD-L1 blockade in urothelial cancer. Assay used: immunoSEQ multiplex PCR; TCRdb lists only in-frame clones, some missing. In the table there are tens of thousands of clones, about 90% of which are singletons. Time point indicated: pretreatment peripheral blood. This clonotype was obtained from a man aged 55 to 69 with urothelial cancer. The sequenced sample was PBMCs, obtained around atezolizumab (anti-PD-L1) treatment.

Here the CDR3 reads CASSLGGTSTYEQYF. CDR3 bases: TGTGCCAGCAGCCTCGGCGGGACTAGCACTTACGAGCAGTACTTC. This rearrangement joins TRBV9 to TRBJ2-7; TRBD2 matches 9 bases. With 4 bases clipped from V and 4 bases from J, the junction kept 9 bases outside the gene matches. Germline values: CDR1 SGDLS, CDR2 YYNGEE. This CDR3 spans 15 amino acids. Full variable domain (outside the CDR3, taken from reference TRBV9 and TRBJ2-7): DSGVTQTPKHLITATGQRVTLRCSPRSGDLSVYWYQQSLDQGLQFLIQYYNGEERAKGNILERFSAQQFPDLHSELNLSSLELGDSALYFCASSLGGTSTYEQYFGPGTRLTVT.